This T cell receptor (beta chain) came from a study of lymphopenia after photon versus proton radiotherapy. Notes on the study in general: Relative stability marked proton patients; photon patients lost diversity and naive cells. Better survival with proton therapy was suggested as possible, not demonstrated.

About this clone itself: Its antigen remains unknown.

TCRdb's table, derived via immunoSEQ multiplex PCR, lists solely in-frame clones and lacks some. Counted here are over 40,000 clones, more than 85% occurring once; the ten biggest clones make up approximately 18%. The sample was peripheral blood, taken from a patient treated with photon-based radiotherapy. This sequence was found in a woman aged 40-49 years with cholangiocarcinoma.

The CDR3 sequence: CASSPSSVSGEQYF. The DNA for the CDR3 is TGTGCCAGCAGTCCAAGTTCTGTATCGGGTGAGCAGTACTTC. V and J are TRBV6-5 and TRBJ2-7; D ambiguous. Between the trimmed V and J ends, which lost 5 bases and 7 bases, there was a span of 18 bases. The CDR3 spans 14 residues. The V gene's germline CDR1 is MNHEY and CDR2 SVGAGI.